A single sample gave rise to the 31 T cell receptor beta chains below, sequenced in a study of T cell changes during pregnancy in multiple sclerosis. Assay used: immunoSEQ multiplex PCR; TCRdb lists only in-frame clones, some missing. This table holds some 30,000 clones, roughly nine tenths found once. Sequences were derived from CD8+ T cells from peripheral blood mononuclear cells, sampled in the third trimester of pregnancy. The receptors stem from a female donor with multiple sclerosis, enrolled in a pregnancy study.

The chain couples TRBV30 to TRBJ1-4, with unresolved D. CDR1 and CDR2 (germline): GTSNPN, SVGIG (reference sequence). The V and J ends lost 7 bases and 0 bases respectively, with 9 bases between them. The CDR3 sequence is 13 residues long. CDR3 residues: CAYLYATNEKLFF. DNA of the CDR3: TGTGCCTACTTATACGCAACTAATGAAAAACTGTTTTTT.

The rearrangement joins TRBV7-9 to TRBJ2-5; tentative D call: TRBD1 (6 bases). There are 14 residues in the CDR3. The V gene lost 5 bases and the J gene lost 1 base, with 11 bases spanning the gap. Germline CDR1 is SEHNR and CDR2 is FQNEAQ (reference sequence). CDR3 amino acids: CASSVDRTQETQYF. CDR3 DNA: TGTGCCAGCAGCGTCGACAGGACCCAAGAGACCCAGTACTTC.

The chain joins TRBV27 to TRBJ2-1, with a possible D match to TRBD2 (5 bases). Germline values: CDR1 MNHEY, CDR2 SMNVEV (reference sequence). This CDR3 comprises 14 residues. The V end lost 3 bases, the J end lost 4 bases, and 10 bases lay between the germline ends. CDR3 coding DNA: TGTGCCAGCAGTTTCCGGGGAGATTACAATGAGCAGTTCTTC. It is translated as CASSFRGDYNEQFF.

The V and J genes are TRBV7-9 and TRBJ2-7, with TRBD2 identical over 7 bases. This CDR3 is built from 15 residues. Germline CDR1 is SEHNR and CDR2 is FQNEAQ (reference sequence). Trimming took 5 bases from V and 3 from J; bases not matched to a gene: 10. CDR3 DNA: TGTGCCAGCAGCCCATCTAAGGGAGGGATCTACGAGCAGTACTTC. Translation: CASSPSKGGIYEQYF.

The genes are TRBV9 and TRBJ2-7; 10 bases line up with TRBD2. The V gene's germline CDR1 is SGDLS and CDR2 YYNGEE. CDR3 size: 19 residues. The trim removed 3 bases at V and 4 bases at J, leaving 19 bases unmatched. Here the CDR3 reads CASSGREASSGSGRYEQYF. The CDR3 DNA follows: TGTGCCAGCAGCGGCAGGGAAGCGTCTAGCGGGAGTGGTAGGTACGAGCAGTACTTC.

V gene TRBV7-8 combines with J gene TRBJ2-1, with TRBD2 identical over 11 bases. The CDR3 is made up of 14 amino acids. Germline V gene data show CDR1 as SGHVS and CDR2 as FQNEAQ. J was trimmed by 9 bases and V by 7 bases; bases with no gene match: 8. The CDR3 nucleotides are TGTGCCAGCACCCTTAGCGGGGGGGCAGGTGAGCAGTTCTTC. It yields the protein CASTLSGGAGEQFF.

J is TRBJ1-2 and V is TRBV6-5, with no clear D. From germline, CDR1 is MNHEY and CDR2 SVGAGI. Trimming took 2 bases from V and 4 from J, leaving 8 bases between them. The CDR3 totals 13 residues. In DNA form, the CDR3 reads TGTGCCAGCAGTTACGGTGGCTCCTATGGCTACACCTTC. This gives the protein CASSYGGSYGYTF.

The chain has TRBV6-5 and TRBJ2-1, with a weak D call TRBD1 (6 bases). Trimming pared 6 bases from V and 5 bases from J, leaving 14 bases between. This CDR3 has 14 amino acids. Germline V gene lookup returns CDR1 MNHEY and CDR2 SVGAGI. The CDR3 loop reads CASSHRDRNNEQFF. CDR3 in DNA: TGTGCCAGCAGCCACCGAGACAGGAACAATGAGCAGTTCTTC.

The chain has TRBV6-1 and TRBJ2-2; no definite D call. CDR1 and CDR2 (germline): MNHNS, SASEGT. The CDR3 runs 12 residues. Deletions cut 3 bases from V and 6 bases from J, with 5 bases between. The CDR3: CASSDIPGELFF. CDR3 DNA sequence: TGTGCCAGCAGTGACATCCCCGGGGAGCTGTTTTTT.

The chain combines TRBV29-1 with TRBJ2-1; 11 bases map to TRBD2. The V segment lost 3 bases and the J segment 2 bases; nucleotides outside the gene matches: 9. The CDR3 runs 17 residues. Germline V gene sequence: CDR1 SQVTM, CDR2 ANQGSEA. CDR3 DNA: TGCAGCGTTGATGTAGCGGGAGGGGCTGGCCCCTACAATGAGCAGTTCTTC. Its translation is CSVDVAGGAGPYNEQFF.

The genes are TRBV28 and TRBJ1-5; no definite D call. With 6 bases removed from V and 6 bases from J, the gap between germline ends came to 3 bases. Looked up from germline, CDR1 is MDHEN and CDR2 is SYDVKM. The CDR3 contains 10 residues. The CDR3, as DNA: TGTGCCAGCAGCGGTCAGCCCCAGCATTTT. As protein: CASSGQPQHF.

This clone was counted once. The chain links TRBV7-7 to TRBJ2-2, with 13 bases matching TRBD2. The ends lost 3 bases at V and 1 base at J; junction bases unmatched: 5. The CDR3 has 18 residues. The germline V gene encodes CDR1 SSHAT and CDR2 FNYEAQ (reference sequence). DNA of the CDR3: TGTGCCAGCAGCTTGACTAGCGGGGGGCCGGGGAACACCGGGGAGCTGTTTTTT. Protein: CASSLTSGGPGNTGELFF.

The V gene is TRBV15, the J gene TRBJ2-1; 9 nucleotides line up with TRBD2. V lost 1 base to trimming and J lost 4 bases; unmatched junction nucleotides: 8. CDR1 and CDR2 (germline): LNHNV, YYDKDF (reference sequence). The CDR3 sequence is 17 residues long. The CDR3 is CATSRGHASGEYNEQFF. DNA of the CDR3: TGTGCCACCAGCAGAGGCCACGCTAGCGGGGAATACAATGAGCAGTTCTTC.

The chain couples TRBV7-9 to TRBJ2-3, with TRBD1 identical over 7 bases. From germline, CDR1 is SEHNR and CDR2 FQNEAQ (reference sequence). Losses at the gene ends were 5 bases for V and 6 bases for J; bases not matched to a gene: 17. CDR3 length: 17 amino acids. In DNA, the CDR3 is TGTGCCAGCAGCCCCCGGGACAGAGGATCAACGGGGGATACGCAGTATTTT. Translating gives CASSPRDRGSTGDTQYF. Together with reference TRBV7-9 and TRBJ2-3, the CDR3 gives the full variable domain: DTGVSQNPRHKITKRGQNVTFRCDPISEHNRLYWYRQTLGQGPEFLTYFQNEAQLEKSRLLSDRFSAERPKGSFSTLEIQRTEQGDSAMYLCASSPRDRGSTGDTQYFGPGTRLTVL.

The J gene is TRBJ1-1, the V gene TRBV2, with TRBD1 as a possible D gene (6 bases). Trimming left V 10 bases short and J 5 bases short, with 11 bases between. Germline CDR1 reads SNHLY; CDR2 reads FYNNEI. The CDR3 loop spans 11 amino acids. In DNA form, the CDR3 reads TGTGCCACCGGGGGGCGGACTGAAGCTTTCTTT. It yields the protein CATGGRTEAFF.

The rearrangement uses TRBV5-1 and TRBJ2-7; possible D gene TRBD1, 6 bases. V was pared by 0 bases and J by 0 bases, with 13 bases between. The germline V gene has CDR1 SGHRS and CDR2 YFSETQ. This CDR3 is 16 amino acids long. This CDR3 reads CASSLAAMDSSYEQYF. Here the CDR3 DNA reads TGCGCCAGCAGCTTGGCCGCAATGGACAGCTCCTACGAGCAGTACTTC.

The chain combines TRBV9 with TRBJ2-1; 8 nucleotides match TRBD2. Losses at the gene ends were 0 bases for V and 5 bases for J; bases not matched to a gene: 4. Germline CDR1 reads SGDLS; CDR2 reads YYNGEE. The CDR3 runs 15 residues. CDR3 sequence reads: CASSVDGRDHNEQFF. The CDR3 DNA follows: TGTGCCAGCAGCGTAGACGGGAGGGATCACAATGAGCAGTTCTTC.

The chain joins TRBV7-9 to TRBJ1-5; D unresolved. The CDR3 spans 12 residues. Germline lookup yields CDR1 SEHNR and CDR2 FQNEAQ (reference sequence). Trimming left V 3 bases short and J 6 bases short, with 6 bases between. This CDR3 reads CASSFGPQPQHF. CDR3 bases: TGTGCCAGCAGCTTTGGGCCTCAGCCCCAGCATTTT.

This chain uses TRBV4-1 with TRBJ2-1, with 14 bases lining up with TRBD2. The J segment lost 5 bases and the V segment lost 2 bases, leaving 11 bases of the junction unmatched. The CDR3 is 19 amino acids. Per the germline V gene, CDR1 is MGHRA and CDR2 is YSYEKL. DNA for the CDR3: TGCGCCAGCAGCCAACGGACTAGCGGGGGGAGCCGAGGTGACAATGAGCAGTTCTTC. Translated, it gives CASSQRTSGGSRGDNEQFF.

This sequence joins TRBV13 and TRBJ2-1; 7 bases line up with TRBD1. Germline V CDR1 and CDR2: PRHDT, FYEKMQ (reference sequence). This CDR3 contains 15 residues. The ends lost 5 bases at V and 4 bases at J; junction bases unmatched: 8. This chain's CDR3 is CASSQAGGLYNEQFF. The CDR3 DNA reads TGTGCCAGCAGCCAGGCAGGGGGTCTGTACAATGAGCAGTTCTTC.

By its share, this clone is medium-sized. The CDR3 sequence: CATSTLRQGDDEQYF. The CDR3 bases are TGTGCCACCTCTACCCTGCGACAGGGGGACGACGAGCAGTACTTC. The V gene is TRBV15, the J gene TRBJ2-7, with TRBD1 matching 9 bases. V shed 8 bases, J shed 5 bases, and the junction held 13 bases outside the gene matches. Per the germline V gene, CDR1 is LNHNV and CDR2 is YYDKDF (reference sequence). This CDR3 region has 15 residues.

The rearrangement links TRBV28 to TRBJ2-7; D is possibly TRBD1 (6 bases). The ends were cut back, 3 bases at V and 0 bases at J, with 15 bases in the middle. The length of the CDR3 is 16 residues. CDR1 MDHEN and CDR2 SYDVKM come from the germline V gene. The CDR3, as DNA: TGTGCCAGCAGTTTGGACCAAACAGGGTTCTCCTACGAGCAGTACTTC. Translated: CASSLDQTGFSYEQYF.

The chain has TRBV27 and TRBJ2-7; possibly TRBD1 for D (6 bases). Germline V gene data show CDR1 as MNHEY and CDR2 as SMNVEV (reference sequence). The CDR3 loop spans 14 amino acids. V shed 6 bases and J shed 2 bases, with 14 bases lying between them. In nucleotides, the CDR3 is TGTGCCAGCAGCGACAGGCTTGGGCCCTACGAGCAGTACTTC. Its protein is CASSDRLGPYEQYF.

This chain connects TRBV4-1 to TRBJ1-1, with unresolved D. Germline V gives CDR1 MGHRA, CDR2 YSYEKL. The V gene lost 4 bases and the J gene lost 5 bases, with 20 bases spanning the gap. The CDR3 contains 16 residues. This CDR3 is CASSPQPGARVTEAFF. For the CDR3, the DNA is TGCGCCAGCAGCCCTCAACCGGGCGCGCGGGTGACTGAAGCTTTCTTT.

This rearrangement joins TRBV27 to TRBJ2-7; a weak D match, TRBD1 (5 bases). There are 14 residues in the CDR3. Germline V gives CDR1 MNHEY, CDR2 SMNVEV (reference sequence). V gave up 2 bases and J gave up 2 bases, with 10 bases separating them. As DNA, the CDR3 is TGTGCCAGCAGTTTAAGGGGTCAGGCCTACGAGCAGTACTTC. It translates to CASSLRGQAYEQYF.

The chain couples TRBV25-1 to TRBJ2-7; no clear D gene. Germline lookup yields CDR1 MGHDK and CDR2 SYGVNS. Trimming left V 0 bases short and J 2 bases short, with 8 bases between. CDR3 length: 14 residues. For the CDR3, the DNA is TGTGCCAGCAGTGAATACAGGTCCCCCTACGAGCAGTACTTC. Its protein is CASSEYRSPYEQYF.

The V and J genes are TRBV9 and TRBJ2-2, with 7 bases fitting TRBD2. This CDR3 has 14 residues. With 0 bases clipped from V and 4 bases from J, the junction kept 0 bases outside the gene matches. Germline-derived CDR1 and CDR2 are SGDLS and YYNGEE. Here the CDR3 DNA reads TGTGCCAGCAGCGTAGGGACTAGCACCGGGGAGCTGTTTTTT. This gives the protein CASSVGTSTGELFF.

The chain links TRBV9 to TRBJ2-3; D is undetermined. Trimming removed 0 bases from V and 2 bases from J, with 10 bases in between. Germline V gene data show CDR1 as SGDLS and CDR2 as YYNGEE. The CDR3 consists of 15 residues. CDR3 bases: TGTGCCAGCAGCGTAGCCTGGGCGCTCACAGATACGCAGTATTTT. Amino acids: CASSVAWALTDTQYF.

V and J are TRBV6-1 and TRBJ2-7; 10 bases fit TRBD1. Germline CDR1 and CDR2: MNHNS and SASEGT. The CDR3 is 14 amino acids. J gave up 5 bases and V 11 bases, and 12 bases lay outside the gene matches. The CDR3 is CAGTTSGTGDEQYF. Written as DNA, the CDR3 is TGTGCCGGAACAACTTCCGGGACAGGGGACGAGCAGTACTTC.

The chain couples TRBV9 to TRBJ1-6; D remains unclear. Germline-derived CDR1 and CDR2 are SGDLS and YYNGEE. This CDR3 has 13 residues. Between the trimmed V and J ends, which lost 4 bases and 9 bases, there was a span of 11 bases. The DNA of the CDR3 is TGTGCCAGCAGCCCCCAGTCGGGTTCACCCCTCCACTTT. It specifies CASSPQSGSPLHF.

The DNA of the CDR3 is TGCGCCAGCGGACAAAGACAGGGGAGGGCTTACGAGCAGTACTTC. Encoded protein: CASGQRQGRAYEQYF. The chain employs TRBV5-1 and TRBJ2-7; D might be TRBD1 (8 bases). Germline lookup yields CDR1 SGHRS and CDR2 YFSETQ. This CDR3 comprises 15 residues. The V end was cut by 7 bases, the J end by 4 bases, with 21 bases between.